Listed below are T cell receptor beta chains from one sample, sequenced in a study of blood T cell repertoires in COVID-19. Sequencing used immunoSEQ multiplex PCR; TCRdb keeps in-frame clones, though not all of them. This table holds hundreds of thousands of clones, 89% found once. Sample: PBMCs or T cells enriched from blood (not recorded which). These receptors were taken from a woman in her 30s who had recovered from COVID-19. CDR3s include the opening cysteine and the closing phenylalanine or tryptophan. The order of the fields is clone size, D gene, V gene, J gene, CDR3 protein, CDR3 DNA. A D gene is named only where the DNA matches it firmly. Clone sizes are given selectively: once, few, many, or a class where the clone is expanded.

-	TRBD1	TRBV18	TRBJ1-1	CASSIQTLRGQGLFTEAFF	TGTGCCAGCTCCATCCAGACCTTACGTGGACAGGGACTTTTCACTGAAGCTTTCTTT
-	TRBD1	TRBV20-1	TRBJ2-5	CSASVWDRGGETQYF	TGCAGTGCTAGTGTTTGGGACAGGGGGGGGGAGACCCAGTACTTC
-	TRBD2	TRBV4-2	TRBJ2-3	CASSQVWRETGTDTQYF	TGTGCCAGCAGCCAAGTTTGGCGGGAGACGGGCACAGATACGCAGTATTTT
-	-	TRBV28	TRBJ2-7	CASSFRQDEQYF	TGTGCCAGCAGTTTCAGACAGGACGAGCAGTACTTC
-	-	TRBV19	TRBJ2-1	CASSISLLAEGEQFF	TGTGCCAGTAGTATCAGTTTATTAGCTGAGGGTGAGCAGTTCTTC
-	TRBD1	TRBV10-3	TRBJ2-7	CAITPLGVTGGNEQYF	TGTGCCATTACTCCCCTGGGGGTGACAGGGGGTAACGAGCAGTACTTC
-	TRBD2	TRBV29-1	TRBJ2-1	CSAQSSGTSGRTNEQFF	TGCAGCGCCCAGTCGTCGGGGACTAGCGGGAGGACCAATGAGCAGTTCTTC
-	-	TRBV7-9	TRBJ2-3	CASSPDGGFTDTQYF	TGTGCCAGCAGCCCCGATGGAGGTTTTACAGATACGCAGTATTTT
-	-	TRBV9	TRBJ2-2	CASSVALDGQNTGELFF	TGTGCCAGCAGCGTAGCTCTGGATGGGCAGAACACCGGGGAGCTGTTTTTT
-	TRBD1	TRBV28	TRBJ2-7	CASRTTGGSSYEQYF	TGTGCCAGCAGAACGACAGGGGGCAGCTCCTACGAGCAGTACTTC
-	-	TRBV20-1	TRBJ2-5	CSATQAETQYF	TGCAGTGCCACACAGGCCGAGACCCAGTACTTC
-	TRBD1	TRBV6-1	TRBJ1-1	CASSEGGQGPGNTEAFF	TGTGCCAGCAGTGAAGGAGGACAGGGGCCCGGTAATACTGAAGCTTTCTTT
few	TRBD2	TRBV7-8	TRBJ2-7	CASSLEGLVHEQYF	TGTGCCAGCAGCTTAGAGGGACTAGTCCACGAGCAGTACTTC
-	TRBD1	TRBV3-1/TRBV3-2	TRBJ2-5	CASSATGGVETQYF	TGTGCCAGCAGTGCGACAGGGGGCGTTGAGACCCAGTACTTC
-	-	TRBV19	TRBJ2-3	CASTQQAEITDTQYF	TGTGCCAGTACCCAACAAGCGGAGATCACAGATACGCAGTATTTT
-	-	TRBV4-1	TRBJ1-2	CASSQDSLRAYGYTF	TGCGCCAGCAGCCAGGACTCCCTCCGAGCCTATGGCTACACCTTC
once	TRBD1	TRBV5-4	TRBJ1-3	CASSLGGTGAGNTIYF	TGTGCCAGCAGCTTGGGTGGGACAGGGGCTGGAAACACCATATATTTT
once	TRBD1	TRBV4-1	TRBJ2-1	CASSQPPGQGASYNEQFF	TGCGCCAGCAGCCAGCCCCCGGGACAGGGGGCTTCCTACAATGAGCAGTTCTTC
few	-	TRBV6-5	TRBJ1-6	CASSSTPGHSNSPLHF	TGTGCCAGCAGTTCTACACCGGGACACAGTAATTCACCCCTCCACTTT
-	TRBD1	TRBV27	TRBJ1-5	CASSLRPGQGGLSNQPQHF	TGTGCCAGCAGTTTACGTCCGGGACAGGGGGGCTTAAGCAATCAGCCCCAGCATTTT
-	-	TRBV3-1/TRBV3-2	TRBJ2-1	CASSQDGAVSYNEQFF	TGTGCCAGCAGCCAAGATGGGGCAGTTTCCTACAATGAGCAGTTCTTC
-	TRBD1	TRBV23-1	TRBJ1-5	CANPDRGLDQPQHF	TGCGCCAACCCGGACAGGGGGCTGGATCAGCCCCAGCATTTT
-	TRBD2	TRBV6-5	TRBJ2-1	CASRRTSGANNEQFF	TGTGCCAGCAGACGAACTAGCGGGGCCAACAATGAGCAGTTCTTC
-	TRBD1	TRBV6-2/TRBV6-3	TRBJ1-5	CASSYLEYRGNQPQHF	TGTGCCAGCAGTTACTTAGAATACAGGGGAAATCAGCCCCAGCATTTT
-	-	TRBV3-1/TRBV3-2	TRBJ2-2	CASLYSGNTGELFF	TGTGCCAGCCTTTACAGCGGAAACACCGGGGAGCTGTTTTTT
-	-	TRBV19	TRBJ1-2	CARPPGEPGYTF	TGTGCCAGACCTCCCGGGGAGCCTGGCTACACCTTC
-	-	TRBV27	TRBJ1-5	CASSLSGDVQPQHF	TGTGCCAGCAGTTTGTCAGGGGACGTCCAGCCCCAGCATTTT
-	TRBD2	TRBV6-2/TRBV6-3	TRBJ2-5	CASSYSRDGRALETQYF	TGTGCCAGCAGTTACTCGCGGGACGGGAGGGCCTTGGAGACCCAGTACTTC
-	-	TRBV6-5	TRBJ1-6	CASSFDRNSPLHF	TGTGCCAGCAGCTTCGACAGAAATTCACCCCTCCACTTT
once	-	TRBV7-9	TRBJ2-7	CASSLVPRSYEQYF	TGTGCCAGCAGCTTAGTTCCCAGATCCTACGAGCAGTACTTC
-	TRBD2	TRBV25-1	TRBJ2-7	CASSATSGLRYEQYF	TGTGCCAGCAGTGCCACTAGCGGGCTACGATACGAGCAGTACTTC
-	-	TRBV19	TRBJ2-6	CASGGRSGANVLTF	TGTGCCAGCGGAGGCCGCTCTGGGGCCAACGTCCTGACTTTC
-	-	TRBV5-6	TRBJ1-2	CASSLGTTGYTF	TGTGCCAGCAGCCTAGGGACAACAGGCTACACCTTC
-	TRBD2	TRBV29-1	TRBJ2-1	CSVEVRGESYNEQFF	TGCAGCGTTGAAGTTCGGGGGGAGTCCTACAATGAGCAGTTCTTC
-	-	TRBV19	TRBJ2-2	CASSIGPHPGAGELFF	TGTGCCAGTAGTATAGGACCCCATCCCGGGGCCGGGGAGCTGTTTTTT
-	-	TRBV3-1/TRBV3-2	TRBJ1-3	CASSHGDSGNTIYF	TGTGCCAGCAGCCACGGGGACTCTGGAAACACCATATATTTT
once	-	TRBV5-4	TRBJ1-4	CASSSTRGAATNEKLFF	TGTGCCAGCAGCTCCACCCGGGGAGCAGCAACTAATGAAAAACTGTTTTTT
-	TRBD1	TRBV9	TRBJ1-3	CASSTTGGYSGNTIYF	TGTGCCAGCAGCACGACAGGGGGGTACTCTGGAAACACCATATATTTT
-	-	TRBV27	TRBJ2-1	CASRARRDEQFF	TGTGCCAGCAGGGCCCGGAGGGATGAGCAGTTCTTC
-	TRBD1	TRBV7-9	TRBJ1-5	CASSLGGQGNQPQHF	TGTGCCAGCAGCTTAGGGGGACAGGGTAATCAGCCCCAGCATTTT
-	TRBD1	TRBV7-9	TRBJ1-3	CASSLSTGADGNTIYF	TGTGCCAGCAGCCTGTCGACAGGGGCTGACGGAAACACCATATATTTT
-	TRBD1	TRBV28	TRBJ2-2	CASSPYGQGVTTGELFF	TGTGCCAGCAGCCCCTACGGACAGGGGGTTACCACCGGGGAGCTGTTTTTT
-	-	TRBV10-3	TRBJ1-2	CAISNRTDRGYTF	TGTGCCATCAGTAACCGGACAGATCGTGGCTACACCTTC
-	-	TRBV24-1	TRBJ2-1	CATSDPRRVPEQFF	TGTGCCACCAGTGATCCGCGGCGGGTTCCTGAGCAGTTCTTC
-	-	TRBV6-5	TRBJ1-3	CASRPRQSSGNTIYF	TGTGCCAGCAGACCCCGACAGTCCTCTGGAAACACCATATATTTT
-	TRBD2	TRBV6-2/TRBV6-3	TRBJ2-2	CASSASGRNTGELFF	TGTGCCAGCAGTGCTAGCGGGAGGAACACCGGGGAGCTGTTTTTT
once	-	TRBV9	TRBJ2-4	CASSVASGNIQYF	TGTGCCAGCAGCGTTGCCAGTGGAAACATTCAGTACTTC
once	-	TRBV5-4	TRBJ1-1	CASTSIGDTEAFF	TGTGCCAGCACCTCCATAGGGGACACTGAAGCTTTCTTT
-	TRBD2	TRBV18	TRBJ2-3	CASSPKLAYYTDTQYF	TGTGCCAGCTCACCAAAACTAGCGTACTACACAGATACGCAGTATTTT
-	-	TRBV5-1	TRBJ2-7	CASSLVTRGPYEQYF	TGCGCCAGCAGCTTGGTCACTCGAGGCCCCTACGAGCAGTACTTC
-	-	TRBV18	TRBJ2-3	CASSPEVATDTQYF	TGTGCCAGCTCACCGGAGGTAGCCACAGATACGCAGTATTTT
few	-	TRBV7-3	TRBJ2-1	CASSLSLWEISYEQFF	TGTGCCAGCAGCTTAAGTCTATGGGAGATTAGCTATGAGCAGTTCTTC
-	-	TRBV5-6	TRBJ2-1	CASSFGISVAPNEQFF	TGTGCCAGCAGCTTCGGTATTAGCGTCGCCCCCAATGAGCAGTTCTTC
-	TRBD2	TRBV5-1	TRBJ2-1	CASSFAGDNEQFF	TGCGCCAGCAGCTTCGCGGGAGACAATGAGCAGTTCTTC
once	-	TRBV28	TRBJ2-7	CASSFFWRDAGSGEQYF	TGTGCCAGCAGTTTTTTTTGGCGCGATGCGGGTTCGGGGGAGCAGTACTTC
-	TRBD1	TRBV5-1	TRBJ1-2	CASSPRGTGKDYGYTF	TGCGCCAGCAGCCCAAGGGGGACAGGGAAAGACTATGGCTACACCTTC
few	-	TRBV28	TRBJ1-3	CASSLSVGNTIYF	TGTGCCAGCAGTTTGTCAGTTGGAAACACCATATATTTT
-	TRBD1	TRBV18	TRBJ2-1	CASSPDGTAYNEQFF	TGTGCCAGCTCACCTGACGGGACAGCCTACAATGAGCAGTTCTTC
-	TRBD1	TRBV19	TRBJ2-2	CASNRQGAGELFF	TGTGCCAGTAACCGACAGGGGGCCGGGGAGCTGTTTTTT
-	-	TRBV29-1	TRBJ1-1	CSVDWGNTEAFF	TGCAGCGTGGACTGGGGGAACACTGAAGCTTTCTTT